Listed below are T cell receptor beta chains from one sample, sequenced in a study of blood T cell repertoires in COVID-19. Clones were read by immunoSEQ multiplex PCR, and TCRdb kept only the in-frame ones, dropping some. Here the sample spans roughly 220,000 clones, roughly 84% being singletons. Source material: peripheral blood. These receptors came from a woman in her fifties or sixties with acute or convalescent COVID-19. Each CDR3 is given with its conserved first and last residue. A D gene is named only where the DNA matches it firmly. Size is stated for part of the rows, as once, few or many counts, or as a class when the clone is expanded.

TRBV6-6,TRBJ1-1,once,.,TGTGCCAGCAGCCGGGGAGAAATGAACACTGAAGCTTTCTTT,CASSRGEMNTEAFF
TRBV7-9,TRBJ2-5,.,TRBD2,TGTGCCAGCAGCTTATTGCGGGGGGGGTACCAAGAGACCCAGTACTTC,CASSLLRGGYQETQYF
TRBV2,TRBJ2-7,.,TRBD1,TGTGCCAGCAGTGAAAGTGCGCACAGGGGCCTATACGAGCAGTACTTC,CASSESAHRGLYEQYF
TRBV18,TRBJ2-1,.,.,TGTGCCAGCTCCCCGGAGGTATTGGGAAATGAGCAGTTCTTC,CASSPEVLGNEQFF
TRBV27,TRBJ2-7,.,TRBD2,TGTGCCAGCAGTTTAAAACCGACTAGCGGGAAAACCTACGAGCAGTACTTC,CASSLKPTSGKTYEQYF
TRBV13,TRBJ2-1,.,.,TGTGCCAGCAGCCCCAAGACGGGGTTCGCCTACAATGAGCAGTTCTTC,CASSPKTGFAYNEQFF
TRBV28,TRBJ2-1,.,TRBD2,TGTGCCAGCAGTCCTCTAGCGGGGGTATACAATGAGCAGTTCTTC,CASSPLAGVYNEQFF
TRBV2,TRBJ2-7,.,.,TGTGCCAGCAGCAAAGCTTTGGGGGCGGGTGAGCAGTACTTC,CASSKALGAGEQYF
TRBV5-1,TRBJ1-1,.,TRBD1,TGCGCCAGCAGCCCTAGACCGGCGCGGACAGGGAAGAACACTGAAGCTTTCTTT,CASSPRPARTGKNTEAFF
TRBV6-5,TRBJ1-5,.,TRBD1,TGTGCCAGCAGTCAACAGGGGGCGATTGGTCAGCCCCAGCATTTT,CASSQQGAIGQPQHF
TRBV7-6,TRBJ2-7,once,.,TGTGCCAGCAGCTTAGGGAGATCGGCAGCCCCGTACGAGCAGTACTTC,CASSLGRSAAPYEQYF